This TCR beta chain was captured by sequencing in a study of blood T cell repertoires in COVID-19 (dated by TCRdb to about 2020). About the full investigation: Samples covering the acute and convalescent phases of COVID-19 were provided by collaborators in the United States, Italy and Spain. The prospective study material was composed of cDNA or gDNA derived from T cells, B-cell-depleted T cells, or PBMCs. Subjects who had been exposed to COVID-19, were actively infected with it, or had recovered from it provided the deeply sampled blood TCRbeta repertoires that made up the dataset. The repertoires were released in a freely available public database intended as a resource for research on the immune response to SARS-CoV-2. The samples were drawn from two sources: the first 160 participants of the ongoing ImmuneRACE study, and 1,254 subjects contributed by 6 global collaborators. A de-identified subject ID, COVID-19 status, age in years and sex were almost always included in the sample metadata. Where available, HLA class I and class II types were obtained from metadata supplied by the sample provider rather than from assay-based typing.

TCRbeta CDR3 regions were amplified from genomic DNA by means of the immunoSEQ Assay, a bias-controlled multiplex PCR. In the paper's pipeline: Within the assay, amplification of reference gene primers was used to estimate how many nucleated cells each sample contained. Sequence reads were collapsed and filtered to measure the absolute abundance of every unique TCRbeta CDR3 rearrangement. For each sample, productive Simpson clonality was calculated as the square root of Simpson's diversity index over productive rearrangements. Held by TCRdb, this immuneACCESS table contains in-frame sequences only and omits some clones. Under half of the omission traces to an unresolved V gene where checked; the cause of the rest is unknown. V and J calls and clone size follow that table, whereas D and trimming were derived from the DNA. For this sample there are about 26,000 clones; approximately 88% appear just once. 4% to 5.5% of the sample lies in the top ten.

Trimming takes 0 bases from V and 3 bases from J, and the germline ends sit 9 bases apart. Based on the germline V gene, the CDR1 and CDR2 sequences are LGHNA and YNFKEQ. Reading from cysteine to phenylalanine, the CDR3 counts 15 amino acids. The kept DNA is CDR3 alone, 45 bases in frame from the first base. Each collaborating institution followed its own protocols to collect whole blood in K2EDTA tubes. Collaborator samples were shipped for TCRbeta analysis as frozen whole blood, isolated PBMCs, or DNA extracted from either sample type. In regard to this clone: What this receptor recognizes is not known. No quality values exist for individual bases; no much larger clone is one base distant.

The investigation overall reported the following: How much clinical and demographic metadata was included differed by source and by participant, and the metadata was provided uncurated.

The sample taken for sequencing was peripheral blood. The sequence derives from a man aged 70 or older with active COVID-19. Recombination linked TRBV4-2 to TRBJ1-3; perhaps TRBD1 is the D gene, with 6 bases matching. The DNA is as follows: TGTGCCAGCAGCCAAGAAGGGGGGGTTGGAAACACCATATATTTT. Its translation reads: CASSQEGGVGNTIYF.